This T cell receptor (beta chain) was recorded in a study of blood T cell repertoires in COVID-19 (dated by TCRdb to 2020 to 2021). Notes on the research overall: Collaborator samples came from the United States, Italy and Spain and covered acute and convalescent phases of COVID-19. The dataset comprised deeply sampled blood TCRbeta repertoires from subjects exposed to, actively infected with, or recovered from COVID-19. Where HLA class I and class II types were available, the types were taken from metadata supplied by the sample provider, not from assay-based typing. A de-identified subject ID, COVID-19 status, age in years and sex were almost always included in the sample metadata. A freely available public database, intended as a resource for researchers studying the immune response to SARS-CoV-2, is where the repertoires were released. The samples were drawn from two sources: the first 160 participants of the ongoing ImmuneRACE study, and 950 to 1,500 subjects contributed by 6 global collaborators. The prospective study material was composed of cDNA or gDNA derived from T cells, B-cell-depleted T cells, or PBMCs. Broad study findings and their caveats: Clinical and demographic metadata were provided uncurated, with the amount varying by source and participant.

TCRbeta CDR3 regions were amplified from genomic DNA using the immunoSEQ Assay, a bias-controlled multiplex PCR. Per the authors' processing: Nucleated cell counts per sample were estimated from amplification of reference gene primers within the assay. To quantify the absolute abundance of each unique TCRbeta CDR3 rearrangement, sequence reads were collapsed and filtered. For each sample, productive Simpson clonality was calculated as the square root of Simpson's diversity index across productive rearrangements. The clones in this table, taken by TCRdb from immuneACCESS, are in-frame only. Not every clone is retained; where verified, under half of the shortfall comes from an unresolved V gene, and the cause of the rest is unknown. V, J and clone size reflect that table, while D and trimming were determined from the DNA. A total of about 220,000 clones appear in this sample, 83% of them only once. In total, the top ten clones hold about 2.5% of the sample.

This clone was observed a handful of times. Which antigen it targets is not known. Base qualities were left out, and no much larger clone turns up one base away. The germline V gene encodes CDR1 SGHTS and CDR2 YDEGEE. The CDR3 runs 16 amino acids, cysteine and phenylalanine included. Only the CDR3 part of the read is kept: 48 bases, read in frame from the first base. Relative to germline, V is missing 0 bases and J is missing 6 bases, with 3 bases of the junction outside any gene match. Collaborating institutions collected whole blood in K2EDTA tubes following their own protocols. For TCRbeta analysis, collaborator samples were shipped as frozen whole blood, as isolated PBMCs, or as DNA extracted from either sample type.

The sample consisted of peripheral blood. The chain employs TRBV5-8 and TRBJ1-4; 12 central nucleotides agree with TRBD1. This sequence originates from a woman in her thirties or forties with active or convalescent COVID-19. CDR3 region: CASSLEGQGADEKLFF. The DNA sequence is TGTGCCAGCAGCTTGGAGGGACAGGGGGCGGATGAAAAACTGTTTTTT.